This T cell receptor (beta chain) is drawn from a study of shared clonotypes between healthy human individuals. Study-level background: There were three CD4 naive, three CD4 memory, two CD8 naive and one CD8 memory plates per donor.

As for this clone: The antigen remains undetermined.

Donors, without exception, were Caucasian adults residing in Nashville, Tennessee. Study-wide findings and caveats: Around 5% was the fraction of naive CD4 clonotypes found shared across a few donors.

Deep-level settings were used for running the assay. Using immunoSEQ multiplex PCR, the repertoire was profiled, and TCRdb retains in-frame clones only, with some absent. Found here are 2 million to 2.5 million clones, approximately 90% of them singletons; the top ten hold roughly 0.34%. The CDR3 contains 15 residues. The V gene's germline CDR1 is LNHDA and CDR2 SQIVND (reference sequence). V was pared by 8 bases and J by 1 base, with 12 bases between. The sequence derives from a man aged 18-30 years in good health. Some clones in this sample may be carry-over from other donors' samples. The sequenced material came from naive CD4+ T cells from PBMCs. The subset: CD45RA+ positively selected. The V call is TRBV19, the J call TRBJ2-6; D call uncertain. The CDR3 region is CASAVGGSGANVLTF. In DNA form, the CDR3 reads TGTGCCAGTGCAGTAGGTGGATCTGGGGCCAACGTCCTGACTTTC.